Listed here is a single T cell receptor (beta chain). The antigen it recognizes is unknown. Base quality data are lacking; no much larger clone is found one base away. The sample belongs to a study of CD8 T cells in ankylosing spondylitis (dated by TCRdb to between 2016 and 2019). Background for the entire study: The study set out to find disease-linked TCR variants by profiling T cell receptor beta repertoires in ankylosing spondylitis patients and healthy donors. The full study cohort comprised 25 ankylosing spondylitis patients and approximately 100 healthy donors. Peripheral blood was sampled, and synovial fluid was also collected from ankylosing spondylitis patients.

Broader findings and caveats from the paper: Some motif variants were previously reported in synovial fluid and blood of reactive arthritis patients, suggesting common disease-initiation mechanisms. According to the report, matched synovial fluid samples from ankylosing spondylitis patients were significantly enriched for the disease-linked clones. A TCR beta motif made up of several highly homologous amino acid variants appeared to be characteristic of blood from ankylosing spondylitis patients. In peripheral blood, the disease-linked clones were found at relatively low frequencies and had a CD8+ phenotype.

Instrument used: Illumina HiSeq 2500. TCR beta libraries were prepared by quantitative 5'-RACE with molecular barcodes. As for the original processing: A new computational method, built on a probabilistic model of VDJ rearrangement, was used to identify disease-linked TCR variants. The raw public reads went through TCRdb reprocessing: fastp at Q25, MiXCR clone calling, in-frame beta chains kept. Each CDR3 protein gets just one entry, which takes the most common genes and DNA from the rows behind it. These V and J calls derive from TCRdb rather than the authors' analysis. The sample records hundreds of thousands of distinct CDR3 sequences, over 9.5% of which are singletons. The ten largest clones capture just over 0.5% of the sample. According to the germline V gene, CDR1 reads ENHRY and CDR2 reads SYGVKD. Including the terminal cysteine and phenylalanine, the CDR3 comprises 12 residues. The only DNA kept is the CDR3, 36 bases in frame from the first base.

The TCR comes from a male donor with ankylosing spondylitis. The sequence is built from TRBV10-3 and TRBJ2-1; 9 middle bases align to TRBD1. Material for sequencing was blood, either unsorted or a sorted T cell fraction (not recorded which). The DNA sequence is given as TGTGGGACAGGGGAATACTACAATGAGCAGTTCTTC. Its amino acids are CGTGEYYNEQFF.